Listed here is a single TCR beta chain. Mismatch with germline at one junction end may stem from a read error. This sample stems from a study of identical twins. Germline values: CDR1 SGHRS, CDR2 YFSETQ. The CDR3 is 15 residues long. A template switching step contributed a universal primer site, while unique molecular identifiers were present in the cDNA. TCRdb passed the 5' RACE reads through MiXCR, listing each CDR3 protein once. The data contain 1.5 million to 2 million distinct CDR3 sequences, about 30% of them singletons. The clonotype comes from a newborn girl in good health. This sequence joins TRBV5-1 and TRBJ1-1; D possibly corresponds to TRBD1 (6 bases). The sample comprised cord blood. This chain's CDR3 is CASSLNREMNTGAFF. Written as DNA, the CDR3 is TGCGCCAGCAGTTTGAACAGGGAGATGAACACTGGAGCTTTCTTT.